This entry lists 30 T cell receptor beta chains sequenced from one sample in a study of OX40 agonist ivuxolimab in advanced cancers. Here immunoSEQ multiplex PCR was the method, and the copy in TCRdb shows in-frame clones only, minus some. The sample carries 75,000 to 80,000 clones, more than 75% recorded once. The starting material was CD4+ or CD8+ T cells sorted from blood, obtained in a trial of the OX40 agonist ivuxolimab. The receptors stem from an adult with an advanced solid tumor such as melanoma, head and neck, liver or kidney cancer.

The genes are TRBV18 and TRBJ2-2; D gene unclear. Germline lookup yields CDR1 KGHSH and CDR2 LQKENI. The V end lost 3 bases, the J end lost 1 base, and 12 bases lay between the germline ends. The CDR3 is 16 residues long. The CDR3, as DNA: TGTGCCAGCTCACCGAGGCGTGCAGGGAACACCGGGGAGCTGTTTTTT. It specifies CASSPRRAGNTGELFF. Filled out from reference TRBV18 and TRBJ2-2, the complete variable domain reads NAGVMQNPRHLVRRRGQEARLRCSPMKGHSHVYWYRQLPEEGLKFMVYLQKENIIDESGMPKERFSAEFPKEGPSILRIQQVVRGDSAAYFCASSPRRAGNTGELFFGEGSRLTVL.

This sequence joins TRBV4-2 and TRBJ1-3; D unclear. The CDR3 runs to 15 residues. Germline loops: CDR1 LGHNA, CDR2 YNFKEQ. V lost 7 bases and J lost 0, with 13 bases in between. CDR3: CASTPLPDSGNTIYF. The CDR3 DNA reads as TGTGCCAGCACCCCACTGCCGGACTCTGGAAACACCATATATTTT.

The chain recombines TRBV5-1 with TRBJ1-1; 10 bases are a match to TRBD1. There are 19 residues in the CDR3. Trimming took 1 base from V and 3 from J; bases not matched to a gene: 15. Germline assignment: CDR1 SGHRS and CDR2 YFSETQ. The CDR3 nucleotides are TGCGCCAGCAGCTTGCGGACAGGGGGGTTCAACGTCTCGGACACTGAAGCTTTCTTT. Translating it yields CASSLRTGGFNVSDTEAFF.

The rearrangement links TRBV19 to TRBJ2-7, with a possible D match to TRBD2 (5 bases). From germline, CDR1 is LNHDA and CDR2 SQIVND (reference sequence). V gave up 1 base and J gave up 2 bases, with 9 bases separating them. This CDR3 is built from 14 residues. CDR3 DNA: TGTGCCAGTAGTATAGGGATGAGGGCCTACGAGCAGTACTTC. Protein product: CASSIGMRAYEQYF. Using reference TRBV19 and TRBJ2-7 for the parts outside the CDR3, the full variable domain is DGGITQSPKYLFRKEGQNVTLSCEQNLNHDAMYWYRQDPGQGLRLIYYSQIVNDFQKGDIAEGYSVSREKKESFPLTVTSAQKNPTAFYLCASSIGMRAYEQYFGPGTRLTVT.

The chain has TRBV18 and TRBJ2-7; D gene unclear. The CDR3 is 13 amino acids. Germline CDR1 and CDR2: KGHSH and LQKENI. The germline V and J ends were trimmed by 2 bases and 2 bases, with 7 bases remaining between them. The CDR3 reads CASSPATPYEQYF. The CDR3 DNA is TGTGCCAGCTCACCAGCCACCCCCTACGAGCAGTACTTC. Using reference TRBV18 and TRBJ2-7 for the parts outside the CDR3, the full variable domain is NAGVMQNPRHLVRRRGQEARLRCSPMKGHSHVYWYRQLPEEGLKFMVYLQKENIIDESGMPKERFSAEFPKEGPSILRIQQVVRGDSAAYFCASSPATPYEQYFGPGTRLTVT.

The rearrangement uses TRBV4-1 and TRBJ2-2; TRBD2 matches 7 bases. CDR1 is MGHRA, CDR2 YSYEKL, per germline. Trimming cost V 0 bases and J 0 bases; bases outside gene matches: 7. CDR3 length equals 18 residues. In DNA form, the CDR3 reads TGCGCCAGCAGCCAAGAGGGGGGAGGGTCCGCGAACACCGGGGAGCTGTTTTTT. This codes for CASSQEGGGSANTGELFF.

CDR3 nucleotides: TGTGCCAGCAGCACAGGGGTGGGCTTCACAGATACGCAGTATTTT. Its translation is CASSTGVGFTDTQYF. The rearrangement links TRBV6-5 to TRBJ2-3; 7 positions agree with TRBD1. This CDR3 region has 15 residues. CDR1 MNHEY and CDR2 SVGAGI come from the germline V gene. The V segment lost 6 bases and the J segment 2 bases; nucleotides outside the gene matches: 8.

This clone appeared once. The V and J genes are TRBV9 and TRBJ1-2; TRBD1 matches 11 bases. V gave up 2 bases and J gave up 6 bases; unmatched junction bases: 6. There are 15 residues in the CDR3. Germline-derived CDR1 and CDR2 are SGDLS and YYNGEE. The CDR3 DNA reads as TGTGCCAGCAGCGTGGACAGGGGGCGCACGGATGGCTACACCTTC. This sequence encodes CASSVDRGRTDGYTF.

This clone was seen once. The chain combines TRBV5-4 with TRBJ2-3, with TRBD1 as a possible D gene (6 bases). Looked up from germline, CDR1 is SGHNT and CDR2 is YYREEE (reference sequence). This CDR3 contains 16 residues. The V end was cut by 6 bases, the J end by 2 bases, with 19 bases between. The CDR3 region has the DNA TGTGCCAGCACAGGGGACCTCAAATCCCCCACAGATACGCAGTATTTT. It codes for CASTGDLKSPTDTQYF. Drawing the rest from reference TRBV5-4 and TRBJ2-3, the complete variable domain is ETGVTQSPTHLIKTRGQQVTLRCSSQSGHNTVSWYQQALGQGPQFIFQYYREEENGRGNFPPRFSGLQFPNYSSELNVNALELDDSALYLCASTGDLKSPTDTQYFGPGTRLTVL.

The rearrangement links TRBV30 to TRBJ2-3; D gene ambiguous. Trimming removed 4 bases from V and 2 bases from J, with 4 bases in between. CDR1 and CDR2 from the germline V gene are GTSNPN and SVGIG (reference sequence). The CDR3 contains 11 residues. The CDR3 DNA is TGTGCCTGGACCGTCACAGATACGCAGTATTTT. Its protein product is CAWTVTDTQYF.

The rearrangement uses TRBV11-1 and TRBJ2-5; 7 positions match TRBD1. The ends lost 6 bases at V and 5 bases at J; junction bases unmatched: 9. This CDR3 comprises 14 residues. The germline V gene has CDR1 SGHAT and CDR2 FQDESV (reference sequence). This chain's CDR3 is CASSRGLAAETQYF. CDR3 nucleotides: TGTGCCAGCAGTAGGGGGCTAGCAGCTGAGACCCAGTACTTC.

The gene calls are TRBV9 and TRBJ1-5; no firm D call. The V gene lost 2 bases and the J gene lost 5 bases, with 5 bases spanning the gap. This CDR3 has 12 residues. Germline CDR1 SGDLS, CDR2 YYNGEE. The CDR3 spells CASSVEDQPQHF. The CDR3 DNA reads as TGTGCCAGCAGCGTTGAGGATCAGCCCCAGCATTTT.

This chain connects TRBV5-4 to TRBJ1-1; 7 bases agree with TRBD1. The junction had 6 bases not matched to a gene; V was cut back by 4 bases and J by 3 bases. Germline V gene sequence: CDR1 SGHNT, CDR2 YYREEE (reference sequence). The CDR3 covers 14 residues. CDR3 in amino acids: CASSPRGQYTEAFF. CDR3 in DNA: TGTGCCAGCAGCCCGCGGGGACAGTACACTGAAGCTTTCTTT.

J is TRBJ1-1 and V is TRBV28, with D maybe TRBD1 (6 bases). V lost 6 bases and J lost 4, with 15 bases in between. Germline V CDR1 and CDR2: MDHEN, SYDVKM. The CDR3 has 14 amino acids. CDR3 region: CASRNWEGGTEAFF. The CDR3 DNA reads TGTGCCAGCAGAAACTGGGAGGGGGGCACTGAAGCTTTCTTT.

The V gene is TRBV19, the J gene TRBJ2-5; no reliable D call. Deletions cut 3 bases from V and 2 bases from J, with 13 bases between. Germline V CDR1 and CDR2: LNHDA, SQIVND (reference sequence). This CDR3 spans 15 amino acids. Here the CDR3 reads CASSIRAQSQETQYF. CDR3 nucleotides: TGTGCCAGTAGTATCCGGGCCCAATCACAAGAGACCCAGTACTTC.

The chain couples TRBV5-1 to TRBJ2-3; no clear D gene. V shed 0 bases and J shed 1 base, with 9 bases lying between them. The length of the CDR3 is 15 residues. Germline V gives CDR1 SGHRS, CDR2 YFSETQ. CDR3 region: CASSLVADRTDTQYF. CDR3 nucleotide sequence: TGCGCCAGCAGCTTGGTCGCGGACCGCACAGATACGCAGTATTTT.

V usage is TRBV5-4 and J usage is TRBJ2-1; 14 bases map to TRBD2. The CDR3 has 17 amino acids. CDR1 and CDR2 (germline): SGHNT, YYREEE (reference sequence). J was trimmed by 2 bases and V by 4 bases; bases with no gene match: 5. CDR3: CASSQGTSGSPYNEQFF. In DNA, the CDR3 is TGTGCCAGCAGCCAGGGGACTAGCGGGAGCCCCTACAATGAGCAGTTCTTC.

The gene calls are TRBV6-6 and TRBJ1-2; D unresolved. Deletions cut 0 bases from V and 0 bases from J, with 2 bases between. The CDR3 length is 13 residues. Germline lookup yields CDR1 MNHNY and CDR2 SVGAGI (reference sequence). The CDR3 reads CASSYSPNYGYTF. The DNA for the CDR3 is TGTGCCAGCAGTTACTCCCCTAACTATGGCTACACCTTC.

The chain has TRBV20-1 and TRBJ2-5; unclear D gene. Per germline, CDR1 DFQATT and CDR2 SNEGSKA (reference sequence). V was shortened by 5 bases and J by 5 bases, with 9 bases between the two germline ends. This CDR3 is built from 11 residues. The CDR3 sequence: CSAAYGETQYF. The CDR3 DNA reads as TGCAGTGCTGCATACGGGGAGACCCAGTACTTC.

The chain employs TRBV11-2 and TRBJ1-4; D unclear. Trimming stripped 3 bases from V and 8 bases from J, with 16 bases between. This CDR3 region has 15 residues. CDR1 is SGHAT, CDR2 FQNNGV, per germline. The DNA for the CDR3 is TGTGCCAGCAGCTTCCGCGGGGTCAGAGGCGAAAAACTGTTTTTT. Encoded protein: CASSFRGVRGEKLFF.

The chain recombines TRBV5-1 with TRBJ1-5, with a possible D match to TRBD1 (5 bases). The CDR3 loop spans 15 amino acids. Germline V gene lookup returns CDR1 SGHRS and CDR2 YFSETQ. Trimming cost V 4 bases and J 2 bases, with 13 bases left between them. The CDR3 protein is CASSQTTGGNQPQHF. For the CDR3, the DNA is TGCGCCAGCAGCCAGACTACGGGGGGCAATCAGCCCCAGCATTTT.

This clone was seen only a few times. The V gene is TRBV9, the J gene TRBJ1-3; 7 nucleotides align to TRBD1. Germline V gives CDR1 SGDLS, CDR2 YYNGEE. V trimming: 2 bases; J trimming: 0 bases; junction bases outside the gene matches: 5. This CDR3 contains 16 residues. CDR3 protein: CASSVSGQLSGNTIYF. The CDR3 bases are TGTGCCAGCAGCGTCTCGGGACAGCTCTCTGGAAACACCATATATTTT.

The V and J genes are TRBV27 and TRBJ2-1, with no clear D. From germline, CDR1 is MNHEY and CDR2 SMNVEV (reference sequence). Trimming removed 6 bases at V and 0 bases at J, with 9 bases between. This CDR3 has 14 amino acids. The CDR3 reads CASSFLSSYNEQFF. CDR3 sequence (DNA): TGTGCCAGCAGCTTTCTGTCCTCCTACAATGAGCAGTTCTTC.

The V call is TRBV10-3, the J call TRBJ1-1; D might be TRBD1 (5 bases). The CDR3 covers 12 residues. V lost 6 bases to trimming and J lost 5 bases, with 10 bases between them. Germline V CDR1 and CDR2: ENHRY, SYGVKD. The CDR3 here is CAISQGGTEAFF. The CDR3 DNA sequence: TGTGCCATCAGCCAGGGAGGGACTGAAGCTTTCTTT.

The chain joins TRBV7-2 to TRBJ2-1; 7 bases match TRBD2. Germline-derived CDR1 and CDR2 are SGHTA and FQGNSA. The CDR3 consists of 13 residues. The ends lost 6 bases at V and 8 bases at J; junction bases unmatched: 7. The CDR3 loop reads CASSPGTKDEQFF. The CDR3 DNA reads TGTGCCAGCAGTCCCGGGACTAAGGATGAGCAGTTCTTC.

The chain couples TRBV6-1 to TRBJ1-6; D is unclear. This CDR3 is built from 13 residues. V was trimmed by 2 bases and J by 14 bases, leaving 13 bases between them. Germline V gives CDR1 MNHNS, CDR2 SASEGT. The CDR3 sequence is CASSEIGGKTLHF. The CDR3 DNA is TGTGCCAGCAGTGAAATTGGCGGGAAGACCCTCCACTTT.

CDR3 amino acids: CASCQGRITEAFF. The CDR3 bases are TGTGCCAGCTGCCAGGGGCGGATCACTGAAGCTTTCTTT. The chain employs TRBV6-5 and TRBJ1-1, with D possibly being TRBD1 (6 bases). This CDR3 is 13 amino acids long. Germline V gene sequence: CDR1 MNHEY, CDR2 SVGAGI. V was shortened by 8 bases and J by 4 bases, with 14 bases between the two germline ends.

This chain uses TRBV25-1 with TRBJ1-2; no firm D call. The V and J ends lost 1 base and 1 base respectively, with 7 bases between them. This CDR3 is built from 14 residues. Germline CDR1 is MGHDK and CDR2 is SYGVNS. The CDR3 is CASSEWRFNYGYTF. In DNA, the CDR3 is TGTGCCAGCAGTGAATGGCGATTTAACTATGGCTACACCTTC.

The rearrangement links TRBV25-1 to TRBJ2-5; D not certain. The CDR3 spans 13 residues. Trimming pared 5 bases from V and 3 bases from J, leaving 10 bases between. Per the germline V gene, CDR1 is MGHDK and CDR2 is SYGVNS. The CDR3, as DNA: TGTGCCAGCAGTCTGGCGGCCAAAGAGACCCAGTACTTC. Its protein product is CASSLAAKETQYF.

This chain connects TRBV6-1 to TRBJ1-3; no definite D call. The CDR3 extends over 12 amino acids. Germline loops: CDR1 MNHNS, CDR2 SASEGT. Between the trimmed V and J ends, which lost 8 bases and 0 bases, there was a span of 5 bases. The CDR3 DNA reads TGTGCCAGCGTGATCTCTGGAAACACCATATATTTT. Amino acids: CASVISGNTIYF.